Sequencing of this T cell receptor beta chain was carried out in a study of vaccination effects on CD4 cells after COVID-19. Turning to the study itself: It was two doses of either the BNT162b2 or mRNA-1273 vaccine that participants received. Notes on the study in general: The study, lacking early post-infection timepoints, had few convalescent patients.

To note about this clone: Antigen specificity is unknown.

Antigen-specific CD4+ T cell clonotypes were called by their expansion after viral peptide-pool culture in ViraFEST. When more than 9 days of culture had elapsed, CD4+ T cells were isolated. Two million PBMC were placed in each well, which was supplemented with 10 IU/ml IL-2 and roughly 10 ug/ml peptides. The protocol was immunoSEQ multiplex PCR, while the TCRdb copy is restricted to in-frame clones and leaves out a portion. The table includes 25,000 to 35,000 clones, about 63% detected once. The source of this sequence is a human donor who received a COVID-19 vaccine. Sequencing used CD4+ T cells from PBMCs cultured with HCoV-229E spike peptides, obtained before COVID-19 vaccination.

CDR3 sequence (DNA): TGTGCCAGCTCACCACCGGTACAGGGGGCCGGAGATACGCAGTATTTT. Its translation: CASSPPVQGAGDTQYF. This chain connects TRBV18 to TRBJ2-3; the match to TRBD1 covers 9 bases. Germline assignment: CDR1 KGHSH and CDR2 LQKENI. V was pared by 0 bases and J by 5 bases, with 6 bases of the junction left unmatched. The CDR3 consists of 16 residues. Complete variable domain (other parts from reference TRBV18 and TRBJ2-3): NAGVMQNPRHLVRRRGQEARLRCSPMKGHSHVYWYRQLPEEGLKFMVYLQKENIIDESGMPKERFSAEFPKEGPSILRIQQVVRGDSAAYFCASSPPVQGAGDTQYFGPGTRLTVL.